The present T cell receptor beta chain was sequenced within a study of blood T cell repertoires in COVID-19. This CDR3 comprises 15 residues. Germline loops: CDR1 SGHAT, CDR2 FQNNGV. Trimming removed 3 bases from V and 4 bases from J, with 16 bases in between. Assignments of participants to cohorts depended upon their own reported clinical history. Per the authors' pipeline: Nucleated cell number was recorded as an estimate derived from reference gene primer amplification. Sequenced by immunoSEQ multiplex PCR; TCRdb stores in-frame clones only, minus some. The V and J calls and clone size come from that table; D and trimming were worked out from the DNA. This table holds some 350,000 clones, 75% to 90% found once. This clone was seen a single time.

The sequenced material came from PBMCs or T cells enriched from blood (not recorded which). The chain joins TRBV11-2 to TRBJ2-7; D may be TRBD1 (6 bases). The TCR was taken from a man between 18 and 29 years old who had recovered from COVID-19. The CDR3 loop reads CASSFRDTLEYEQYF. CDR3 nucleotide sequence: TGTGCCAGCAGCTTCCGGGACACTCTAGAGTACGAGCAGTACTTC.